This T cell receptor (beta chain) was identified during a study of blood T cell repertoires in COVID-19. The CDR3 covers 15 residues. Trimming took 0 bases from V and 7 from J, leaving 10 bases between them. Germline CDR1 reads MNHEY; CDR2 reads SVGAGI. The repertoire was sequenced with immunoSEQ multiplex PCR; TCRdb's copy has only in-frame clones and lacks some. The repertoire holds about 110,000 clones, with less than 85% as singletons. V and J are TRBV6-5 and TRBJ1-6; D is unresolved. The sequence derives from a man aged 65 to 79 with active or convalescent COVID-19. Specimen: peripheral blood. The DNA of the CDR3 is TGTGCCAGCAGTTACTCGGGCTATTACAATTCACCCCTCCACTTT. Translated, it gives CASSYSGYYNSPLHF.